The 10 T cell receptor beta chains presented below share a single source sample, sequenced in a study of CD8+ T cells in alopecia areata. Treatment in this sample: oral pan-JAK inhibitor, 5-10 mg twice daily. The authors extracted RNA and reverse transcribed it into cDNA as the sequencing template. Produced via immunoSEQ multiplex PCR; TCRdb's table is partial and in-frame only. The table shows under 150,000 clones, with roughly four fifths occurring only once. Here the sequenced sample was CD8+ T cells sorted from blood, taken at week 4, from a patient treated with tofacitinib. All receptors derive from a human donor with alopecia areata.

The V and J genes are TRBV27 and TRBJ2-3, with 10 bases lining up with TRBD2. Looked up from germline, CDR1 is MNHEY and CDR2 is SMNVEV (reference sequence). J was trimmed by 1 base and V by 4 bases; bases with no gene match: 2. This CDR3 has 15 residues. CDR3: CASSSGLAGTDTQYF. DNA for the CDR3: TGTGCCAGCAGTTCCGGACTAGCGGGCACAGATACGCAGTATTTT.

The chain couples TRBV27 to TRBJ2-7; 9 nucleotides line up with TRBD1. The germline V gene has CDR1 MNHEY and CDR2 SMNVEV (reference sequence). The CDR3 is made up of 16 amino acids. Trimming at V came to 4 bases and at J to 5 bases, leaving 12 bases not matched to a gene. CDR3 nucleotide sequence: TGTGCCAGCAGTTCGTACCGGGACAGGGAAACTGACGAGCAGTACTTC. This gives the protein CASSSYRDRETDEQYF.

This chain connects TRBV29-1 to TRBJ2-3, with no clear D. The CDR3 totals 13 residues. V lost 4 bases, J lost 0 bases, and 8 bases lay in between. Germline-derived CDR1 and CDR2 are SQVTM and ANQGSEA. The CDR3 protein is CSVVSESTDTQYF. The CDR3 nucleotides read TGCAGCGTTGTGTCAGAGAGCACAGATACGCAGTATTTT.

The chain employs TRBV6-4 and TRBJ2-1, with D possibly matching TRBD2 (5 bases). Germline CDR1 reads MRHNA; CDR2 reads SNTAGT. Trimming took 3 bases from V and 2 from J, leaving 11 bases between them. The CDR3 length is 15 residues. Here the CDR3 reads CASSENGETYNEQFF. CDR3 nucleotide sequence: TGTGCCAGCAGTGAGAACGGGGAAACCTACAATGAGCAGTTCTTC.

The rearrangement uses TRBV10-3 and TRBJ1-1, with D hard to call. The CDR3 has 13 amino acids. Germline loops: CDR1 ENHRY, CDR2 SYGVKD. The V end lost 4 bases, the J end lost 0 bases, and 6 bases lay between the germline ends. The CDR3 reads CAISAGMNTEAFF. The DNA of the CDR3 is TGTGCCATCAGTGCGGGGATGAACACTGAAGCTTTCTTT.

Only a few counts were recorded for this clone. The chain employs TRBV6-5 and TRBJ2-3; TRBD1 agrees at 7 bases. Unmatched junction bases numbered 7, after V lost 8 bases and J lost 5 bases. There are 13 residues in the CDR3. Per germline, CDR1 MNHEY and CDR2 SVGAGI. DNA for the CDR3: TGTGCCAGCGCAGGGGGATATGGAGATACGCAGTATTTT. Protein product: CASAGGYGDTQYF.

There are a few counts of this clone. The gene calls are TRBV7-9 and TRBJ2-3; D is possibly TRBD1 or TRBD2 (5 bases each). Per the germline V gene, CDR1 is SEHNR and CDR2 is FQNEAQ (reference sequence). The CDR3 spans 12 residues. The V gene lost 4 bases and the J gene lost 10 bases, with 12 bases spanning the gap. CDR3 nucleotide sequence: TGTGCCAGCAGCTCGGGACCTCCACCGCAGTATTTT. Translation: CASSSGPPPQYF.

This chain uses TRBV2 with TRBJ2-7, with a weak D call TRBD2 (5 bases). The germline V gene has CDR1 SNHLY and CDR2 FYNNEI. The V and J ends lost 11 bases and 2 bases respectively, with 10 bases between them. The length of the CDR3 is 11 residues. The CDR3 here is CAGGRAYEQYF. CDR3 coding DNA: TGTGCCGGAGGAAGAGCCTACGAGCAGTACTTC.

This rearrangement joins TRBV10-3 to TRBJ1-5; 9 bases align to TRBD1. Germline assignment: CDR1 ENHRY and CDR2 SYGVKD. The V gene end was trimmed by 3 bases and the J gene end by 4 bases; junction bases not matched to a gene: 4. The CDR3 totals 15 residues. The CDR3 region has the DNA TGTGCCATCAGTGATGGGACAGGGAGGAATCAGCCCCAGCATTTT. Translation: CAISDGTGRNQPQHF.

The chain employs TRBV4-1 and TRBJ1-5; D call uncertain. The V end lost 3 bases, the J end lost 5 bases, and 14 bases lay between the germline ends. The CDR3 is made up of 15 amino acids. Germline assignment: CDR1 MGHRA and CDR2 YSYEKL. CDR3 nucleotide sequence: TGCGCCAGCAGCCATAGGGATGGGGTCGATCAGCCCCAGCATTTT. This translates into CASSHRDGVDQPQHF.